Following are 8 T cell receptor beta chains from one sample sequenced in a study of CXCR3-negative and CXCR3-positive naive CD8 T cells. General observations from the study: More hydrophobic TRB CDR3s were found in CXCR3-positive naive cells than in CXCR3-negative naive cells.

Antigens of these TCRs are unknown. The TRB libraries of cDNA were built by UMI-labeled 5' RACE. After re-calling the 5' RACE reads, TCRdb lists one entry per CDR3 protein, DNA absent. The sample totals some 150,000 distinct CDR3 sequences. Sequences were obtained from naive CXCR3+ CD8+ T cells from blood. Stated subset: CD45RO-CCR7+CD27+CD95- naive CD8+ T cells expressing CXCR3 (TNR3+). Receptors originate from a human donor in good health. Some clones in this sample may be carry-over from other donors' samples.

The gene calls are TRBV6-5 and TRBJ2-2; the D call from TCRdb, TRBD2, cannot be confirmed without DNA. Germline CDR1 reads MNHEY; CDR2 reads SVGAGI. The CDR3 is 17 residues long. This chain's CDR3 is CASSYQRTSGFTGELFF.

The genes are TRBV28 and TRBJ1-5; TCRdb indicates TRBD1, and absent DNA this call remains unverified. The germline CDR1 and CDR2 sequences are MDHEN and SYDVKM. This CDR3 is built from 15 residues. CDR3: CASSTQGQGNQPQHF.

This sequence joins TRBV2 and TRBJ2-1; TCRdb calls TRBD2, which cannot be checked without DNA. CDR1 is SNHLY, CDR2 FYNNEI, per germline. This CDR3 region has 16 residues. The CDR3: CASSEASSPTYNEQFF.

The chain links TRBV12-3 or TRBV12-4 to TRBJ2-5; TCRdb proposes TRBD2, but this gene call is untestable without DNA. The CDR3 runs 15 residues. CDR3 sequence: CASKLGTSGQETQYF.

The V gene is TRBV2, the J gene TRBJ2-7; TCRdb proposes TRBD1, but this gene call is untestable without DNA. Germline V gene lookup returns CDR1 SNHLY and CDR2 FYNNEI. There are 16 residues in the CDR3. The CDR3 is CASSWDRKRGSYEQYF. The variable domain in full, with the rest retrieved from reference TRBV2 and TRBJ2-7, is EPEVTQTPSHQVTQMGQEVILRCVPISNHLYFYWYRQILGQKVEFLVSFYNNEISEKSEIFDDQFSVERPDGSNFTLKIRSTKLEDSAMYFCASSWDRKRGSYEQYFGPGTRLTVT.

The V call is TRBV7-2, the J call TRBJ1-2; TCRdb picks TRBD1, but there is no DNA to check that call. This CDR3 is 15 amino acids long. Germline V gene data show CDR1 as SGHTA and CDR2 as FQGNSA. This CDR3 is CASSLDLSWGYGYTF.

The J gene is TRBJ2-7, the V gene TRBV7-9; TCRdb's D call of TRBD2 is untestable without DNA. CDR1 and CDR2 (germline): SEHNR, FQNEAQ (reference sequence). The CDR3 extends over 16 amino acids. The CDR3 loop reads CASSNPLREGSNEQYF.

The chain employs TRBV5-5 and TRBJ2-7. This CDR3 has 12 amino acids. CDR1 and CDR2 (germline): SGHKS, YYEKEE (reference sequence). The CDR3 loop reads CASSYVGYEQYF. Combining the CDR3 with reference TRBV5-5 and TRBJ2-7 gives the whole variable domain DAGVTQSPTHLIKTRGQQVTLRCSPISGHKSVSWYQQVLGQGPQFIFQYYEKEERGRGNFPDRFSARQFPNYSSELNVNALLLGDSALYLCASSYVGYEQYFGPGTRLTVT.